Listed here are 28 T cell receptor beta chains from one sample, sequenced in a study of cytomegalovirus exposure and HLA in healthy donors. The primer mix had 60 Vbeta and 13 Jbeta primers. Clones were sequenced by immunoSEQ multiplex PCR, and TCRdb holds only the in-frame ones, with some missing. The data hold some 200,000 clones, with approximately 79% observed a single time. Sequences were obtained from PBMCs. The source is a girl aged 2 to 9 in good health and CMV-seronegative.

This chain links TRBV25-1 with TRBJ1-4, with 7 bases that match TRBD1. Trimming took 0 bases from V and 5 from J; bases not matched to a gene: 9. The CDR3 totals 17 residues. Looked up from germline, CDR1 is MGHDK and CDR2 is SYGVNS. The CDR3 nucleotides read TGTGCCAGCAGTGAATACGGAGGAGACAGGGCAAATGAAAAACTGTTTTTT. Protein product: CASSEYGGDRANEKLFF.

The chain combines TRBV10-3 with TRBJ2-1; 10 nucleotides agree with TRBD2. CDR3 size: 16 residues. Germline loops: CDR1 ENHRY, CDR2 SYGVKD. Trimming cost V 0 bases and J 8 bases; bases outside gene matches: 7. The CDR3 spells CAISESRASGGHEQFF. DNA for the CDR3: TGTGCCATCAGTGAGTCGAGGGCTAGCGGGGGTCATGAGCAGTTCTTC.

The chain uses TRBV6-6 and TRBJ2-1; D is ambiguous. The V end lost 2 bases, the J end lost 5 bases, and 7 bases lay between the germline ends. Germline V gene sequence: CDR1 MNHNY, CDR2 SVGAGI (reference sequence). The CDR3 has 13 amino acids. CDR3 protein: CASSYVVNNEQFF. Written as DNA, the CDR3 is TGTGCCAGCAGTTACGTAGTGAACAATGAGCAGTTCTTC.

CDR3 loop: CASSLGDSGSSYNEQFF. CDR3 nucleotides: TGTGCCAGCAGCTTGGGGGATAGCGGGAGCTCCTACAATGAGCAGTTCTTC. J is TRBJ2-1 and V is TRBV5-4; TRBD2 agrees at 9 bases. The V gene's germline CDR1 is SGHNT and CDR2 YYREEE (reference sequence). The V and J ends lost 0 bases and 0 bases, in that order; junction bases with no gene match: 4. This CDR3 is 17 amino acids long.

The V and J genes are TRBV28 and TRBJ1-2; 9 nucleotides line up with TRBD1. After removal of 2 bases from V and 6 bases from J, the junction contained 4 bases not matched to a gene. Germline lookup yields CDR1 MDHEN and CDR2 SYDVKM. There are 14 residues in the CDR3. CDR3 sequence (DNA): TGTGCCAGCAGTTTAGGACAGGGGAAGAATGGCTACACCTTC. As protein: CASSLGQGKNGYTF.

The chain recombines TRBV20-1 with TRBJ2-1; D might be TRBD2 (6 bases). Deletions cut 6 bases from V and 9 bases from J, with 12 bases between. Germline V lookup: CDR1 DFQATT, CDR2 SNEGSKA (reference sequence). The CDR3 spans 11 residues. CDR3 sequence reads: CSAEAGGEQFF. The CDR3 coding sequence is TGCAGTGCGGAAGCGGGTGGTGAGCAGTTCTTC.

The chain carries TRBV6-6 and TRBJ2-1, with TRBD2 identical over 10 bases. With 7 bases clipped from V and 7 bases from J, the junction kept 10 bases outside the gene matches. Germline V lookup: CDR1 MNHNY, CDR2 SVGAGI (reference sequence). The CDR3 length is 15 residues. As DNA, the CDR3 is TGTGCCAGCACCCCGGAGGGACTAGCGCGTAATGAGCAGTTCTTC. The encoded protein is CASTPEGLARNEQFF.

V is TRBV27 and J is TRBJ2-7; the match to TRBD1 covers 7 bases. Germline assignment: CDR1 MNHEY and CDR2 SMNVEV (reference sequence). The CDR3 contains 14 residues. The trim removed 8 bases at V and 5 bases at J, leaving 12 bases unmatched. The CDR3 sequence: CASGRGSIGNEQYF. The CDR3 DNA follows: TGTGCCAGCGGCAGGGGGTCCATAGGAAACGAGCAGTACTTC.

The chain recombines TRBV27 with TRBJ2-7, with 8 positions matching TRBD1. This CDR3 has 15 amino acids. V lost 6 bases to trimming and J lost 4 bases; unmatched junction nucleotides: 11. Germline CDR1 reads MNHEY; CDR2 reads SMNVEV (reference sequence). Written as DNA, the CDR3 is TGTGCCAGCAGCCCAATAAACACAGGGGGATACGAGCAGTACTTC. Translation gives CASSPINTGGYEQYF.

The V gene is TRBV9, the J gene TRBJ2-7; D is perhaps TRBD1 (5 bases). CDR1 SGDLS and CDR2 YYNGEE come from the germline V gene. V shed 0 bases and J shed 6 bases, with 10 bases lying between them. The CDR3 is 13 residues long. The CDR3 coding sequence is TGTGCCAGCAGCGTAGATCAGGGCGCCGAGCAGTACTTC. This sequence encodes CASSVDQGAEQYF. Combining the CDR3 with reference TRBV9 and TRBJ2-7 gives the whole variable domain DSGVTQTPKHLITATGQRVTLRCSPRSGDLSVYWYQQSLDQGLQFLIQYYNGEERAKGNILERFSAQQFPDLHSELNLSSLELGDSALYFCASSVDQGAEQYFGPGTRLTVT.

The chain couples TRBV5-4 to TRBJ2-5, with D possibly matching TRBD2 (6 bases). CDR1 is SGHNT, CDR2 YYREEE, per germline (reference sequence). CDR3 length: 14 residues. The V and J ends lost 4 bases and 1 base respectively, with 11 bases between them. CDR3 sequence (DNA): TGTGCCAGCAGCCGCGGGACTTTCCAAGAGACCCAGTACTTC. Amino acid sequence: CASSRGTFQETQYF.

As to this clone: The germline gene is not matched at one end of the junction; a read error may be the cause. V gene TRBV10-3 combines with J gene TRBJ1-2; TRBD1 agrees at 8 bases. Germline CDR1 is ENHRY and CDR2 is SYGVKD. CDR3 size: 14 residues. The CDR3 reads CAISAQGADYDYTF. CDR3 in DNA: TGTGCCATCAGTGCTCAGGGGGCGGACTATGACTACACCTTC.

The gene calls are TRBV25-1 and TRBJ1-2, with D uncertain. The CDR3 consists of 15 residues. Trimming shortened V by 1 base and J by 4 bases, and 13 bases separated the two germline ends. CDR1 and CDR2 from the germline V gene are MGHDK and SYGVNS. CDR3: CASSEFTPGRYGYTF. CDR3 coding DNA: TGTGCCAGCAGTGAATTCACCCCAGGCCGCTATGGCTACACCTTC.

This clone has only a few counts. This chain uses TRBV19 with TRBJ2-7, with D possibly matching TRBD2 (6 bases). Between the trimmed V and J ends, which lost 5 bases and 5 bases, there was a span of 19 bases. Germline assignment: CDR1 LNHDA and CDR2 SQIVND (reference sequence). This CDR3 is 15 amino acids long. The CDR3, as DNA: TGTGCCAGTAGTTCCACTAGCCTCGGCATCCACGAGCAGTACTTC. This translates into CASSSTSLGIHEQYF. Full variable domain (missing parts from reference TRBV19 and TRBJ2-7): DGGITQSPKYLFRKEGQNVTLSCEQNLNHDAMYWYRQDPGQGLRLIYYSQIVNDFQKGDIAEGYSVSREKKESFPLTVTSAQKNPTAFYLCASSSTSLGIHEQYFGPGTRLTVT.

This clone showed up just a few times. The rearrangement uses TRBV5-6 and TRBJ2-7, with D uncertain. Germline V gene sequence: CDR1 SGHDT, CDR2 YYEEEE. This CDR3 has 12 residues. Trimming cost V 2 bases and J 5 bases, with 8 bases left between them. CDR3 residues: CASSFLRNEQYF. The CDR3 coding sequence is TGTGCCAGCAGCTTTTTGCGAAACGAGCAGTACTTC.

The chain carries TRBV18 and TRBJ2-1; D unclear. The CDR3 spans 15 residues. Trimming cost V 3 bases and J 1 base, with 10 bases left between them. CDR1 is KGHSH and CDR2 is LQKENI in the germline V gene. The CDR3 DNA is TGTGCCAGCTCACCCATTTCGGGTTCCTACAATGAGCAGTTCTTC. Protein product: CASSPISGSYNEQFF.

The chain links TRBV19 to TRBJ2-1, with 11 bases fitting TRBD2. The CDR3 runs to 20 residues. In germline, CDR1 is LNHDA, CDR2 SQIVND (reference sequence). The J segment lost 5 bases and the V segment lost 1 base, leaving 16 bases of the junction unmatched. CDR3: CASSIVLGVAGGPGNNEQFF. CDR3 bases: TGTGCCAGTAGTATAGTATTGGGGGTAGCGGGAGGGCCCGGGAACAATGAGCAGTTCTTC.

The chain joins TRBV6-4 to TRBJ1-1; D not resolved. CDR1 and CDR2 from the germline V gene are MRHNA and SNTAGT. V was cut by 5 bases and J by 0 bases, with 16 bases left in between. The CDR3 runs 16 residues. The CDR3 DNA reads as TGTGCCAGCAGTATGAGGGCAGCAAAGATGAACACTGAAGCTTTCTTT. Protein: CASSMRAAKMNTEAFF.

V gene TRBV4-1 combines with J gene TRBJ1-3; the D gene is possibly TRBD1 (5 bases). Germline V gives CDR1 MGHRA, CDR2 YSYEKL. The CDR3 is 16 residues long. Trimming stripped 0 bases from V and 4 bases from J, with 13 bases between. The CDR3 sequence: CASSQDVMGLGNTIYF. The CDR3 region has the DNA TGCGCCAGCAGCCAAGATGTAATGGGGCTCGGAAACACCATATATTTT.

Only one count was recorded for this clone. The gene calls are TRBV7-6 and TRBJ2-5; tentative D call: TRBD1 (5 bases). The CDR3 consists of 13 residues. CDR1 and CDR2 from the germline V gene are SGHVS and FNYEAQ. The V end lost 5 bases, the J end lost 5 bases, and 12 bases lay between the germline ends. The CDR3 coding sequence is TGTGCCAGCAGCCCAGTGGGGCGTGAGACCCAGTACTTC. Translation: CASSPVGRETQYF. Full variable domain (remainder filled in from reference TRBV7-6 and TRBJ2-5): GAGVSQSPRYKVTKRGQDVALRCDPISGHVSLYWYRQALGQGPEFLTYFNYEAQQDKSGLPNDRFSAERPEGSISTLTIQRTEQRDSAMYRCASSPVGRETQYFGPGTRLLVL.

This clone has only one observation. The V call is TRBV28, the J call TRBJ2-7; the D is unclear. CDR1 is MDHEN and CDR2 is SYDVKM in the germline V gene. Trimming cost V 7 bases and J 1 base, with 8 bases left between them. The CDR3 is 12 amino acids. CDR3 sequence: CASTGSSYEQYF. The CDR3 DNA reads TGTGCCAGCACCGGGTCTTCCTACGAGCAGTACTTC.

The chain recombines TRBV7-6 with TRBJ2-5; 9 bases are a match to TRBD1. The CDR3 spans 17 residues. V lost 1 base, J lost 4 bases, and 10 bases stayed unmatched. Germline V gene sequence: CDR1 SGHVS, CDR2 FNYEAQ. CDR3 coding DNA: TGTGCCAGCAGCTTAGTAGGGTCCCGACAGGGGGGAGAGACCCAGTACTTC. Amino acids: CASSLVGSRQGGETQYF.

The DNA of the CDR3 is TGTGCCAGCAGTGCAGGGGATTCCTATAATTCACCCCTCCACTTT. It specifies CASSAGDSYNSPLHF. The chain recombines TRBV6-4 with TRBJ1-6; D may be TRBD1 (6 bases). Germline values: CDR1 MRHNA, CDR2 SNTAGT. CDR3 length: 15 residues. Trimming took 4 bases from V and 1 from J, leaving 8 bases between them.

This clone occurred a few times. This rearrangement joins TRBV11-2 to TRBJ1-3; D remains ambiguous. The CDR3 sequence is 15 residues long. Between the trimmed V and J ends, which lost 6 bases and 4 bases, there was a span of 16 bases. Germline lookup yields CDR1 SGHAT and CDR2 FQNNGV. CDR3 coding DNA: TGTGCCAGCAGGATGACCATCGGAGGAGGAAACACCATATATTTT. Translation: CASRMTIGGGNTIYF.

This clone was counted a few times. V and J are TRBV6-5 and TRBJ1-2; the match to TRBD1 covers 9 bases. CDR1 is MNHEY, CDR2 SVGAGI, per germline. This CDR3 spans 14 amino acids. V was clipped by 4 bases and J by 3 bases; unmatched bases: 3. CDR3 in DNA: TGTGCCAGCAGTTTCGGACAGGGGTACTATGGCTACACCTTC. The encoded protein is CASSFGQGYYGYTF.

The chain is built from TRBV19 and TRBJ2-3; 14 bases fit TRBD2. The V gene end was trimmed by 9 bases and the J gene end by 6 bases; junction bases not matched to a gene: 11. From germline, CDR1 is LNHDA and CDR2 SQIVND (reference sequence). The CDR3 is made up of 16 amino acids. CDR3 amino acids: CASLDRLAGGADTQYF. The DNA of the CDR3 is TGTGCCAGCCTGGATCGACTAGCGGGAGGGGCGGATACGCAGTATTTT.

The J gene is TRBJ2-4, the V gene TRBV27; TRBD1 might be the D (8 bases). CDR3 length: 15 amino acids. Germline V gene lookup returns CDR1 MNHEY and CDR2 SMNVEV (reference sequence). V dropped 6 bases and J dropped 1 base, with 13 bases sitting between them. The CDR3 DNA sequence: TGTGCCAGCAGGTCACAGGGGGGGGCCAAAAACATTCAGTACTTC. The encoded protein is CASRSQGGAKNIQYF.

This clone was seen just once. The chain recombines TRBV15 with TRBJ1-1, with D unclear. Trimming cost V 8 bases and J 0 bases, with 10 bases left between them. Germline CDR1 is LNHNV and CDR2 is YYDKDF (reference sequence). This CDR3 has 13 amino acids. In DNA, the CDR3 is TGTGCCACCGGTATGCGGATGAACACTGAAGCTTTCTTT. Its translation is CATGMRMNTEAFF.